These 8 T cell receptor beta chains came from one sample sequenced in a study of PD-L1 blockade in urothelial cancer. Described time point: pretreatment peripheral blood. Generated by immunoSEQ multiplex PCR, the TCRdb table keeps only in-frame clones and is missing some. The table shows 49,000 or so clones, with 70% to 80% occurring only once. Sequencing was performed on PBMCs, taken around atezolizumab (anti-PD-L1) treatment. The receptor source for this set is a man between 65 and 85 years old with urothelial cancer.

The J gene is TRBJ2-1, the V gene TRBV2; no definite D call. Germline values: CDR1 SNHLY, CDR2 FYNNEI. Trimming stripped 4 bases from V and 4 bases from J, with 8 bases between. This CDR3 contains 13 residues. CDR3 sequence: CASSGASYNEQFF. The CDR3 DNA follows: TGTGCCAGCAGTGGGGCCTCGTACAATGAGCAGTTCTTC.

DNA of the CDR3: TGTGCCAGCAGCTTGACTAGCGGGCTAGATGAGCAGTTCTTC. It specifies CASSLTSGLDEQFF. The chain is built from TRBV5-4 and TRBJ2-1; 9 positions match TRBD2. The ends lost 1 base at V and 8 bases at J; junction bases unmatched: 4. The CDR3 is 14 amino acids. Germline CDR1 is SGHNT and CDR2 is YYREEE (reference sequence).

The V call is TRBV6-1, the J call TRBJ1-2, with a possible D match to TRBD1 (6 bases). From germline, CDR1 is MNHNS and CDR2 SASEGT. V shed 1 base and J shed 5 bases, with 11 bases lying between them. This CDR3 contains 14 residues. The CDR3 DNA reads as TGTGCCAGCAGTGAAGTAAGGGGGGGGTATGGCTACACCTTC. Translating it yields CASSEVRGGYGYTF.

This rearrangement joins TRBV13 to TRBJ2-7, with 10 bases fitting TRBD1. The ends lost 1 base at V and 7 bases at J; junction bases unmatched: 13. Per the germline V gene, CDR1 is PRHDT and CDR2 is FYEKMQ (reference sequence). The CDR3 is 17 amino acids. As DNA, the CDR3 is TGTGCCAGCAGCTTAGAGGGCTTGGGGGGACAGGGGCTGGAGCAGTACTTC. Its protein product is CASSLEGLGGQGLEQYF.

This clone was detected once. The J gene is TRBJ2-6, the V gene TRBV11-2; 8 bases are shared with TRBD1. Losses at the gene ends were 5 bases for V and 2 bases for J; bases not matched to a gene: 11. Germline V gives CDR1 SGHAT, CDR2 FQNNGV. This CDR3 is 18 amino acids long. The CDR3: CASSATLQGAAGANVLTF. The CDR3 DNA sequence: TGTGCCAGCAGCGCAACCCTGCAGGGGGCAGCTGGGGCCAACGTCCTGACTTTC.

The V and J genes are TRBV6-1 and TRBJ2-5, with a possible D match to TRBD2 (5 bases). The J call could be wrong; TRBJ2-7 is a better fit for the DNA end. Germline CDR1 reads MNHNS; CDR2 reads SASEGT. This CDR3 is 13 amino acids long. The CDR3 nucleotides read TGTGCCAGCAGTTCAGCGGTCCTTTACGAGCAGTACTTC. Residues: CASSSAVLYEQYF.

This sequence joins TRBV28 and TRBJ2-7, with 10 nucleotides matching TRBD1. This CDR3 has 13 amino acids. Germline CDR1 reads MDHEN; CDR2 reads SYDVKM. V gave up 7 bases and J gave up 3 bases; unmatched junction bases: 3. CDR3 residues: CASIRDRGYEQYF. CDR3 nucleotide sequence: TGTGCCAGCATTAGGGACAGGGGCTACGAGCAGTACTTC.

This chain links TRBV30 with TRBJ2-2; 12 bases map to TRBD2. Germline V lookup: CDR1 GTSNPN, CDR2 SVGIG (reference sequence). This CDR3 has 19 residues. V was pared by 3 bases and J by 4 bases, with 15 bases of the junction left unmatched. CDR3 DNA: TGTGCCTGGAGGGCTTCTAGCGGGAGGGCCAAAGGGGGCACCGGGGAGCTGTTTTTT. It codes for CAWRASSGRAKGGTGELFF.